These 27 T cell receptor beta chains originate from one sample sequenced in a study of spatial heterogeneity in lung cancer. TCRdb independently ran MiXCR on the 5' RACE reads; one entry per CDR3 protein. The table records 25,000 or so distinct CDR3 sequences, roughly 4.7% of them present only once. Indicated time point: sample taken at primary tumor resection. The sequenced sample was PBMCs, obtained at surgery. The receptors were gathered from a male donor with early-stage non-small cell lung cancer.

This clonotype appeared many times. The chain is built from TRBV7-9 and TRBJ1-4; a possible D gene is TRBD1 (5 bases). Trimming left V 5 bases short and J 8 bases short, with 18 bases between. CDR3 size: 15 residues. The germline V gene has CDR1 SEHNR and CDR2 FQNEAQ (reference sequence). DNA of the CDR3: TGTGCCAGCAGCAGCCGCAGGGAGATGGAAGAAAAACTGTTTTTT. This encodes CASSSRREMEEKLFF.

This clonotype was counted ten times or more. This chain links TRBV6-6 with TRBJ2-5; tentative D call: TRBD2 (5 bases). In germline, CDR1 is MNHNY, CDR2 SVGAGI (reference sequence). The CDR3 extends over 16 amino acids. V dropped 2 bases and J dropped 5 bases, with 18 bases sitting between them. The CDR3 protein is CASSYAQTVPGETQYF. CDR3 DNA sequence: TGTGCCAGCAGTTACGCCCAGACGGTGCCGGGGGAGACCCAGTACTTC.

This clonotype was seen repeatedly, ten times or more. The gene calls are TRBV5-6 and TRBJ2-3; 11 positions agree with TRBD2. The CDR3 has 15 residues. Germline CDR1 and CDR2: SGHDT and YYEEEE. Trimming removed 1 base from V and 6 bases from J; junction bases left unmatched: 4. This chain's CDR3 is CASSLLSGGADTQYF. As DNA, the CDR3 is TGTGCCAGCAGCTTGCTTAGCGGGGGGGCTGATACGCAGTATTTT.

This clonotype was observed many times. V gene TRBV6-5 combines with J gene TRBJ1-5, with D unclear. Germline V gives CDR1 MNHEY, CDR2 SVGAGI. CDR3 size: 11 residues. Trimming took off 4 bases at V and 3 bases at J, with 1 base between the two ends. The DNA for the CDR3 is TGTGCCAGCAGTTTCAATCAGCCCCAGCATTTT. Encoded protein: CASSFNQPQHF.

This clonotype was detected ten times or more. The rearrangement links TRBV20-1 to TRBJ2-7; 9 nucleotides align to TRBD2. The length of the CDR3 is 14 residues. CDR1 DFQATT and CDR2 SNEGSKA come from the germline V gene (reference sequence). The CDR3 sequence is CRVTGGGGAREQYF. As DNA, the CDR3 is TGCAGGGTGACGGGTGGCGGGGGGGCCCGGGAGCAGTACTTC.

This clonotype occurred many times. The chain combines TRBV4-2 with TRBJ1-5; D not resolved. Trimming took 0 bases from V and 8 from J, leaving 17 bases between them. The length of the CDR3 is 16 residues. CDR1 LGHNA and CDR2 YNFKEQ come from the germline V gene. Here the CDR3 DNA reads TGTGCCAGCAGCCAAGATTCCACCCCCGGCATCGAGCCCCAGCATTTT. As protein: CASSQDSTPGIEPQHF.

This clonotype was picked up many times. The CDR3 spells CASRAEPGVTEAFF. CDR3 sequence (DNA): TGTGCCAGCAGAGCGGAACCCGGGGTAACTGAAGCTTTCTTT. This chain connects TRBV6-2 or TRBV6-3 to TRBJ1-1; D is undetermined. CDR1 and CDR2 (germline): MNHEY, SVGEGT. The CDR3 runs 14 residues. V lost 6 bases and J 5 bases, leaving 16 bases between the germline ends.

This clonotype has a count of ten or more. The chain employs TRBV5-6 and TRBJ2-1, with 9 bases identical to TRBD2. CDR1 is SGHDT, CDR2 YYEEEE, per germline. After removal of 1 base from V and 10 bases from J, the junction contained 9 bases not matched to a gene. This CDR3 has 15 residues. DNA of the CDR3: TGTGCCAGCAGCTTGCCGCGGGGGGGAAGGCGCGAGCAGTTCTTC. Its protein product is CASSLPRGGRREQFF.

The CDR3 DNA sequence: TGTGCCAGCAGGCTGGTCTCGACCGGGGAGCTGTTTTTT. This codes for CASRLVSTGELFF. This chain connects TRBV6-2 or TRBV6-3 to TRBJ2-2; D gene unclear. This CDR3 region has 13 residues. V was trimmed by 6 bases and J by 5 bases, leaving 10 bases between them. Germline CDR1 MNHEY, CDR2 SVGEGT.

This clonotype was detected ten times or more. The chain combines TRBV6-5 with TRBJ2-1; no clear D. The CDR3 is made up of 15 amino acids. Looked up from germline, CDR1 is MNHEY and CDR2 is SVGAGI. Deletions cut 5 bases from V and 4 bases from J, with 15 bases between. The CDR3 DNA reads TGTGCCAGCAGTCGCGCATCCGTATCATACAATGAGCAGTTCTTC. Protein product: CASSRASVSYNEQFF.

This clonotype was observed at least ten times. The chain employs TRBV7-2 and TRBJ1-1; D is unclear. V lost 5 bases, J lost 13 bases, and 23 bases lay in between. The CDR3 extends over 14 amino acids. In germline, CDR1 is SGHTA, CDR2 FQGNSA. The CDR3 region has the DNA TGTGCCAGCAGCCCGAGCGAGAAGGGCTACAAAGGTTTCTTT. Its translation is CASSPSEKGYKGFF.

At least ten counts were recorded for this clonotype. The V gene is TRBV6-5, the J gene TRBJ1-1, with D tentatively TRBD1 (6 bases). This CDR3 is built from 15 residues. CDR1 is MNHEY and CDR2 is SVGAGI in the germline V gene. The ends were cut back, 6 bases at V and 3 bases at J, with 17 bases in the middle. In DNA, the CDR3 is TGTGCCAGCAGAAAAACAGGGCTCTTGGACACTGAAGCTTTCTTT. Translation: CASRKTGLLDTEAFF.

This clonotype was seen many times. V usage is TRBV5-1 and J usage is TRBJ2-5; TRBD2 agrees at 8 bases. V shed 8 bases and J 2 bases; nucleotides not matched to a gene: 11. The CDR3 sequence is 15 residues long. The V gene's germline CDR1 is SGHRS and CDR2 YFSETQ. This CDR3 is CASRIFERGQETQYF. The CDR3 DNA follows: TGCGCCAGTAGGATCTTCGAGCGGGGGCAAGAGACCCAGTACTTC.

This clonotype was detected many times. The chain carries TRBV24-1 and TRBJ2-3; D uncertain. CDR3 length: 14 amino acids. Trimming took off 4 bases at V and 6 bases at J, with 13 bases between the two ends. CDR1 and CDR2 from the germline V gene are KGHDR and SFDVKD. The CDR3 protein is CATSEVSSPDTQYF. The DNA for the CDR3 is TGTGCCACCAGTGAAGTGTCAAGCCCCGATACGCAGTATTTT.

The table lists this clonotype with many counts. CDR3 in DNA: TGTGCCAGCAGCCAAGGTCTGTACACCGGGGAGCTGTTTTTT. It translates to CASSQGLYTGELFF. J is TRBJ2-2 and V is TRBV3-1; D gene ambiguous. Germline CDR1 and CDR2: LGHDT and YNNKEL (reference sequence). V was shortened by 1 base and J by 3 bases, with 6 bases between the two germline ends. The CDR3 length is 14 residues.

This clonotype is termed medium-sized (0.01 to 0.1%). The J gene is TRBJ1-2, the V gene TRBV5-1; D may be TRBD1 (5 bases). The germline V gene has CDR1 SGHRS and CDR2 YFSETQ. CDR3 length equals 12 residues. The V end lost 5 bases, the J end lost 5 bases, and 10 bases lay between the germline ends. The CDR3, as DNA: TGCGCCAGCAGTCTCGACAGTTATGGCTACACCTTC. It yields the protein CASSLDSYGYTF.

This clonotype has ten or more counts. The chain is built from TRBV24-1 and TRBJ2-1; 9 bases align to TRBD2. The germline V gene encodes CDR1 KGHDR and CDR2 SFDVKD. The CDR3 is 17 residues long. J gave up 2 bases and V 5 bases, and 9 bases lay outside the gene matches. The CDR3 loop is CATSAKLSGSAYNEQFF. In DNA, the CDR3 is TGTGCCACCAGTGCCAAACTTAGCGGGAGTGCCTACAATGAGCAGTTCTTC.

The rearrangement links TRBV20-1 to TRBJ1-3; possible D gene TRBD1, 6 bases. Germline assignment: CDR1 DFQATT and CDR2 SNEGSKA (reference sequence). The length of the CDR3 is 14 residues. The V gene lost 6 bases and the J gene lost 0 bases, with 12 bases spanning the gap. The CDR3 here is CSAVGGHSGNTIYF. The CDR3 bases are TGCAGTGCAGTAGGGGGACACTCTGGAAACACCATATATTTT.

This clonotype is categorized as medium-sized. This chain connects TRBV7-2 to TRBJ2-1, with unresolved D. The CDR3 has 13 residues. V was shortened by 1 base and J by 1 base, with 2 bases between the two germline ends. Germline V CDR1 and CDR2: SGHTA, FQGNSA. Here the CDR3 reads CASSLGSYNEQFF. CDR3 sequence (DNA): TGTGCCAGCAGCTTAGGGTCCTACAATGAGCAGTTCTTC.

This clonotype is termed medium-sized. J is TRBJ2-3 and V is TRBV7-2, with D hard to call. CDR3 length equals 12 residues. CDR1 SGHTA and CDR2 FQGNSA come from the germline V gene. Trimming took 3 bases from V and 6 from J, leaving 7 bases between them. CDR3 in DNA: TGTGCCAGCAGCTTGGTGGCGGATACGCAGTATTTT. Translated: CASSLVADTQYF.

This clonotype was detected ten times or more. The chain is built from TRBV3-1 and TRBJ2-1; possibly TRBD1 for D (5 bases). In germline, CDR1 is LGHDT, CDR2 YNNKEL (reference sequence). The CDR3 length is 15 residues. V gave up 6 bases and J gave up 3 bases, with 15 bases separating them. CDR3 DNA: TGTGCCAGCAGGCCAGGGCAGCACCTCTACAATGAGCAGTTCTTC. Its translation is CASRPGQHLYNEQFF.

This clonotype was picked up many times. This chain links TRBV6-5 with TRBJ2-5; 8 bases are a match to TRBD2. V lost 11 bases, J lost 7 bases, and 15 bases stayed unmatched. The CDR3 totals 14 residues. Germline assignment: CDR1 MNHEY and CDR2 SVGAGI. CDR3 residues: CAVRVPGGRGTQYF. DNA for the CDR3: TGTGCCGTCAGGGTTCCGGGGGGGCGTGGGACCCAGTACTTC.

There are many counts of this clonotype. The chain carries TRBV6-1 and TRBJ1-5; 8 nucleotides match TRBD1. This CDR3 comprises 15 residues. V lost 7 bases to trimming and J lost 10 bases; unmatched junction nucleotides: 15. Germline-derived CDR1 and CDR2 are MNHNS and SASEGT. Here the CDR3 reads CASNSIQGGFFPQHF. As DNA, the CDR3 is TGTGCCAGCAACTCAATACAGGGGGGATTCTTTCCCCAGCATTTT.

The table lists this clonotype with many counts. The chain recombines TRBV30 with TRBJ1-2; D not resolved. With 3 bases removed from V and 8 bases from J, the gap between germline ends came to 16 bases. Germline assignment: CDR1 GTSNPN and CDR2 SVGIG (reference sequence). The CDR3 length is 13 residues. The CDR3 loop reads CAWSPYSAGGYTF. The CDR3 DNA sequence: TGTGCCTGGAGCCCCTATTCCGCGGGGGGCTACACCTTC. The whole variable domain, remainder taken from reference TRBV30 and TRBJ1-2, is SQTIHQWPATLVQPVGSPLSLECTVEGTSNPNLYWYRQAAGRGLQLLFYSVGIGQISSEVPQNLSASRPQDRQFILSSKKLLLSDSGFYLCAWSPYSAGGYTFGSGTRLTVV.

This clonotype has at least ten counts. This rearrangement joins TRBV7-9 to TRBJ2-5; the D gene could be TRBD1 or TRBD2 (6 bases each). Germline CDR1 is SEHNR and CDR2 is FQNEAQ (reference sequence). V lost 8 bases and J 4 bases, leaving 11 bases between the germline ends. This CDR3 has 12 amino acids. The CDR3 here is CASSGAAETQYF. As DNA, the CDR3 is TGTGCCAGCTCGGGGGCGGCAGAGACCCAGTACTTC.

This clonotype appeared many times. The chain joins TRBV29-1 to TRBJ2-7; TRBD1 matches at 11 bases. Germline V CDR1 and CDR2: SQVTM, ANQGSEA. The CDR3 sequence is 14 residues long. V lost 6 bases, J lost 4 bases, and 8 bases stayed unmatched. The CDR3 here is CSVAAGTGGYEQYF. CDR3 DNA sequence: TGCAGCGTAGCAGCCGGGACAGGGGGTTACGAGCAGTACTTC.

Many counts were recorded for this clonotype. V usage is TRBV12-3 or TRBV12-4 and J usage is TRBJ1-5; 9 bases line up with TRBD1. The junction had 5 bases not matched to a gene; V was cut back by 7 bases and J by 1 base. This CDR3 contains 15 residues. The CDR3 sequence is CASKGQGGSNQPQHF. Written as DNA, the CDR3 is TGTGCCAGCAAGGGACAGGGTGGAAGCAATCAGCCCCAGCATTTT.